This section outlines one T cell receptor beta chain sequence together with its context. Its antigen specificity is not known. Base qualities were left out, and no much larger clone turns up one base away. Read against the paper, the sample's time point label means: baseline before first vaccination. Samples from vaccinated people were obtained from the UK trials COV001 and COV002, which included a single-blind randomized controlled phase 2/3 trial of AZD1222 (ChAdOx1 nCoV-19) in healthy adults. Trial participant PBMC samples were collected at day 0 and day 28 after the second dose for TCRbeta chain sequencing. The CDR3 regions of human TCRbeta chains were analyzed by immunosequencing. As for how the authors treated the data: Repertoire TCRs were matched against a reference library of SARS-CoV-2-specific TCRs generated with the MIRA antigen-specificity platform. Breadth meant the fraction of unique TCRs that were SARS-CoV-2-associated, whereas depth meant the fraction of total T cells that were SARS-CoV-2-associated. Each spike-specific TCR was assigned to its reactive spike region and to a CD4 or CD8 class using the MIRA data. Log10-transformed breadth and depth values were compared by one-way ANOVA with Sidak's multiple comparisons tests. The table was pulled from immuneACCESS by TCRdb, which kept in-frame rearrangements only. Such tables lose some clones; where checked, under half of the loss comes from unresolved V genes, and the rest has no known cause. V and J calls plus clone size are reproduced from that table; the DNA served to infer D and trimming. The table for this sample lists approximately 110,000 clones; 88% of them were counted only once. The ten largest make up more than 3.5% of the sample.

This sample was included in a study of T cell responses to AZD1222 COVID-19 vaccine (dated by TCRdb to about 2021). Looking at the study overall: AZD1222 recipients whose second dose came at about 4 weeks and those whose second dose came at about 12 weeks were combined into one group, since spike-specific TCR depth and breadth did not differ between the two schedules. TCR sequencing was performed for over 230 trial participants, of whom about 200 were given two doses of AZD1222 and 26 were given two doses of MenACWY control vaccine. Trial participants were enrolled by age into subgroups of 18-55, 56-69 and 70-plus years, and about 150, 27 and 61 TCR-sequenced participants, respectively, were included in these subgroups.

For this chain, trimming is 0 bases at the V end and 1 base at the J end, and the number of junction bases without a gene match is 3. Counted from cysteine to phenylalanine, this CDR3 has 15 amino acids. Only the CDR3 DNA stays, 45 bases, in frame from base 1. Taken from the germline V gene (reference sequence), the CDR1 and CDR2 loops are LNHNV and YYDKDF. General study outcomes and caveats: The vaccine-associated CD4 TCRs covered the entire spike protein, and the dominant responses fell in regions 160-218 and 743-854. Participants were mostly white British and included more females than males, and it was suggested by the authors that clonal diversity may have been underestimated. Reportedly, almost half of the unique spike-specific TCRs recognized epitopes lying outside the regions that are mutated in the B.1.351 and B.1.1.7 variants. The 56-69-year group was small, and its depth increase did not reach significance, likely because of low power. Conclusions about previously exposed vaccinees are limited, since just five or six AZD1222 recipients were seropositive for SARS-CoV-2 at baseline. Because no samples from the day 14 peak response were available, repertoires could be characterized only after the peak T cell response. Spike-specific TCR breadth and depth rose significantly after two AZD1222 doses compared with day 0 and with MenACWY recipients.

The sequencing here drew on peripheral blood, taken on day 0 of AZD1222 vaccination. The rearrangement joined TRBV15 to TRBJ2-7; 7 of the junction bases match TRBD2. The receptor was derived from an adult in good health. The DNA sequence is as follows: TGTGCCACCAGCAGAGAGCGAGCGGGGTCCTACGAGCAGTACTTC. It codes for CATSRERAGSYEQYF.